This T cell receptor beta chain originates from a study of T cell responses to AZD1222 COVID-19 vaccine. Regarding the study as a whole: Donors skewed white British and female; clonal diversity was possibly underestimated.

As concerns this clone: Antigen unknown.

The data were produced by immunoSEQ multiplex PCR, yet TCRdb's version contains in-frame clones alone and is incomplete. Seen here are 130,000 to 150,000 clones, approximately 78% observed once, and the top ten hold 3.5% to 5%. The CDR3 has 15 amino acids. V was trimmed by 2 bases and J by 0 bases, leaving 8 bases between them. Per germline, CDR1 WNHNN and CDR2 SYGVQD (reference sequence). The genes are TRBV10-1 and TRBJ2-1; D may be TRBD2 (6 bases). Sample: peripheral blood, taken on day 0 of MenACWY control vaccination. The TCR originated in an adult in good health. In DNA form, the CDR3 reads TGCGCCAGCAGTGAGGCGGGGAGCTCCTACAATGAGCAGTTCTTC. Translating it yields CASSEAGSSYNEQFF.